This T cell receptor beta chain was documented in a study of neurological immune-mediated disorders. Broader study findings: Phylogenetic grouping assigned the repertoires of 18 of 34 multiple sclerosis patients to a single cluster of related CDR3 sequences. This cluster may be a repertoire-level signature. Private repertoires in all groups were suggested by the finding that expanded clones across subjects shared no CDR3 amino acid sequences.

Unsorted libraries were prepared from 2 million PBMCs that had been stored at -80 C. TCRdb reanalysed the 5' RACE reads using MiXCR and keeps one entry per CDR3 protein. Among 55,000 to 70,000 distinct CDR3 sequences, 2.5% to 4% were seen once, and the ten largest hold more than 4.5%. The CDR3 consists of 13 residues. V was pared by 4 bases and J by 7 bases, with 13 bases between. At least ten counts were recorded for this clonotype. No antigen is known for it. This receptor was obtained from a woman aged 50 to 65 with multiple sclerosis. The V and J genes are TRBV12-3 or TRBV12-4 and TRBJ2-5; possible D gene TRBD2, 7 bases. Material: PBMCs. The chain's CDR3 is CASSSPGGVTQYF. DNA for the CDR3: TGTGCCAGCAGTTCCCCGGGGGGCGTGACCCAGTACTTC.